Below are 9 T cell receptor beta chains sequenced from a single sample in a study of blood T cell repertoires in COVID-19. The repertoire was sequenced with immunoSEQ multiplex PCR; TCRdb's copy has only in-frame clones and lacks some. This table holds about 51,000 clones, less than 90% found once. Sequencing was carried out using peripheral blood. The source is a man aged 60-69 years with acute or convalescent COVID-19.

The rearrangement uses TRBV27 and TRBJ2-5; D is perhaps TRBD1 (5 bases). Deletions cut 2 bases from V and 9 bases from J, with 10 bases between. The CDR3 totals 12 residues. Germline CDR1 MNHEY, CDR2 SMNVEV (reference sequence). CDR3 protein: CASSLMQGPQYF. DNA of the CDR3: TGTGCCAGCAGTTTAATGCAGGGTCCCCAGTACTTC.

V and J are TRBV11-2 and TRBJ2-2; D is perhaps TRBD2 (6 bases). Per the germline V gene, CDR1 is SGHAT and CDR2 is FQNNGV. The germline V and J ends were trimmed by 3 bases and 5 bases, with 16 bases remaining between them. The CDR3 covers 16 residues. CDR3 region: CASSLALGTVTGELFF. As DNA, the CDR3 is TGTGCCAGCAGCTTGGCTCTGGGGACTGTGACCGGGGAGCTGTTTTTT.

The V and J genes are TRBV25-1 and TRBJ2-3; D is uncertain. Germline V gene lookup returns CDR1 MGHDK and CDR2 SYGVNS. CDR3 size: 15 residues. The V end was cut by 4 bases, the J end by 0 bases, with 11 bases between. This CDR3 reads CASSVYGFSTDTQYF. In DNA form, the CDR3 reads TGTGCCAGCAGTGTATACGGGTTTAGCACAGATACGCAGTATTTT.

The chain couples TRBV28 to TRBJ2-3, with no clear D. The germline gives CDR1 MDHEN, CDR2 SYDVKM. This CDR3 has 12 amino acids. Trimming took 5 bases from V and 6 from J, leaving 9 bases between them. The CDR3 sequence is CASSPLSDTQYF. The CDR3 DNA sequence: TGTGCCAGCAGTCCCCTTTCGGATACGCAGTATTTT.

The V and J genes are TRBV3-1 (or the pseudogene TRBV3-2) and TRBJ1-5, with D hard to call. From germline, CDR1 is LGHDT and CDR2 YNNKEL (reference sequence). The CDR3 covers 14 residues. Trimming removed 1 base from V and 3 bases from J, with 7 bases in between. CDR3 protein: CASSQAVTNQPQHF. In DNA, the CDR3 is TGTGCCAGCAGCCAAGCGGTAACCAATCAGCCCCAGCATTTT.

V usage is TRBV9 and J usage is TRBJ2-5, with D possibly TRBD2 on 6 matching bases. Germline lookup yields CDR1 SGDLS and CDR2 YYNGEE. The CDR3 has 13 residues. The ends were cut back, 3 bases at V and 2 bases at J, with 8 bases in the middle. CDR3 in amino acids: CASSAEGQETQYF. Written as DNA, the CDR3 is TGTGCCAGCAGCGCGGAGGGTCAAGAGACCCAGTACTTC.

J is TRBJ1-2 and V is TRBV6-1; 10 bases fit TRBD1. Germline assignment: CDR1 MNHNS and CDR2 SASEGT. The CDR3 contains 15 residues. V shed 2 bases, J shed 2 bases, and the junction held 2 bases outside the gene matches. Here the CDR3 DNA reads TGTGCCAGCAGTGAACGACAGGGGGCGAACTATGGCTACACCTTC. Residues: CASSERQGANYGYTF.

The chain joins TRBV28 to TRBJ2-3, with TRBD2 identical over 9 bases. V shed 7 bases and J 1 base; nucleotides not matched to a gene: 9. Germline V CDR1 and CDR2: MDHEN, SYDVKM. The CDR3 consists of 16 residues. CDR3: CASMGAGGHGTDTQYF. The CDR3 DNA reads as TGTGCCAGCATGGGGGCGGGAGGGCATGGCACAGATACGCAGTATTTT.

The CDR3 DNA follows: TGTGCCAGCAGCTTAAGTTTTGGGACTGCTTATGGCTACACCTTC. Its translation: CASSLSFGTAYGYTF. The V gene is TRBV7-9, the J gene TRBJ1-2, with TRBD1 as a possible D gene (5 bases). Germline V gene data show CDR1 as SEHNR and CDR2 as FQNEAQ (reference sequence). V shed 2 bases and J shed 5 bases, with 15 bases lying between them. The CDR3 covers 15 residues.